The entry below describes one TCR beta chain. This clonotype was recorded at least ten times. Its target antigen remains unknown. The record has no base qualities; no much larger clone is one base away. This sample stems from a study of T cells in Graves' hyperthyroidism and ophthalmopathy (dated by TCRdb to about 2019). Concerning the study at large: Peripheral blood was collected at initial diagnosis, before any treatment. A discovery cohort of roughly 100 patients, 43 with Graves' ophthalmopathy and more than 55 with stable Graves' hyperthyroidism, was used to find distinguishing TCR V-J signatures. Whether ophthalmopathy could be predicted prospectively was tested in an independent validation cohort made up of 18 to 20 hyperthyroidism patients plus 17 patients who later progressed to ophthalmopathy. The roughly 100 discovery patients were randomly divided into training and test sets at a 7:3 ratio. Thyroid tissue and blood T-cell repertoires from over 5 Graves' hyperthyroidism patients were also compared in the study. Following sampling, methimazole starting at 30 mg daily was given to hyperthyroidism patients, and high-dose intravenous methylprednisolone was given to ophthalmopathy patients. TCR Vbeta CDR3 sequencing of 135 peripheral blood samples (43 ophthalmopathy, 75 hyperthyroidism and some 17 progressor patients) is reported in the paper.

Stable Graves' hyperthyroidism was defined as no progression to ophthalmopathy during 18 months of follow-up. The hyperthyroidism patients were between 18 and 65 years old and newly diagnosed, with a disease duration of less than 2 months. Exclusion was applied to patients with uncontrolled infections, other autoimmune diseases, pregnancy or lactation. Diagnoses relied on clinical symptoms, serum thyroxine and TRAb, thyroid ultrasound and orbital computed tomography. PBMCs were isolated from more than 8 ml of fresh peripheral blood by Ficoll-Paque density gradient centrifugation. Total RNA was extracted using Trizol reagent, and RNA quality was assessed on an Agilent 2100 Bioanalyzer. Study-level results and caveats: In validation, progression to ophthalmopathy was predicted by the model with nearly 71% sensitivity and 72% to 80% specificity, a median of about 6.4 months before onset. No statistical method was used to fix the sample size in advance, and group allocation was not hidden from the investigators. Blood samples also contained most of the expanded thyroid clonotypes (frequency above 0.001), which suggests that blood repertoires may reflect thyroid immune responses. A model built on a 13 V-J signature distinguished ophthalmopathy from stable hyperthyroidism, reaching approximately 89% sensitivity and around 81% specificity in cross-validation and 80%/75% in testing.

Amplification of TCR beta CDR3 regions was carried out from RNA transcripts. The first round of RT-PCR for the TCR CDR3 was performed with the HTBI primer set and the Qiagen OneStep RT-PCR kit. The libraries were constructed in a second round of multiplex PCR and then size-selected and purified. The libraries were sequenced on an Illumina HiSeq2000 using paired-end 100 bp reads. As for the original processing: SOAPnuke was used to process the raw data, throwing out any read that contained adapters or uncalled bases, had a mean Phred below 15, or lacked an exact constant-primer or identifier match. High-quality paired reads were merged with COPE v1.2.5, and unique nucleotide sequences were defined as clonotypes. MiTCR v1.1 was used to align the clonotypes against IMGT TRBV, TRBD and TRBJ reference segments. Only V-J combinations with frequency above 0.0001, covering 99% to 99.2% of repertoires, were analysed. The TCS score was defined as the ratio of F50 (clonal expansion) to E x V (chaos), calculated using BLOSUM62-based TCRdist between CDR3 peptides within each V-J. Welch's t-statistics and random forest reduced approximately 520 V-J features to 10 to 15, which were used in a naive Bayes classifier (R e1071). TCRdb redid the processing of the public reads, applying fastp at Q25 and MiXCR, and retained in-frame beta chains. Rows with a matching CDR3 protein are joined into one entry that keeps the most common DNA and genes. The V and J calls follow TCRdb's processing rather than the paper's. This sample holds about 590,000 distinct CDR3 sequences; approximately 15% were observed only once. The ten most abundant clones make up under 8% of the sample.

The sequence came from a woman between 25 and 40 years old with Graves' hyperthyroidism. Sequenced: blood.

CDR3 loop: CSARTVGFSYEQYF. The nucleotide sequence reads TGCAGTGCTAGGACAGTGGGGTTCTCCTACGAGCAGTACTTC. The chain is encoded by TRBV20-1 joined to TRBJ2-7; TRBD1 is perhaps the D gene, given 5 matching bases. The CDR3 measures 14 amino acids from cysteine to phenylalanine. The entry retains the CDR3 DNA only, 42 bases that are in frame from base 1. From a lookup of the germline V gene (reference sequence), CDR1 and CDR2 are DFQATT and SNEGSKA. V was cut back by 3 bases and J by 0 bases, leaving a gap of 12 bases between them.